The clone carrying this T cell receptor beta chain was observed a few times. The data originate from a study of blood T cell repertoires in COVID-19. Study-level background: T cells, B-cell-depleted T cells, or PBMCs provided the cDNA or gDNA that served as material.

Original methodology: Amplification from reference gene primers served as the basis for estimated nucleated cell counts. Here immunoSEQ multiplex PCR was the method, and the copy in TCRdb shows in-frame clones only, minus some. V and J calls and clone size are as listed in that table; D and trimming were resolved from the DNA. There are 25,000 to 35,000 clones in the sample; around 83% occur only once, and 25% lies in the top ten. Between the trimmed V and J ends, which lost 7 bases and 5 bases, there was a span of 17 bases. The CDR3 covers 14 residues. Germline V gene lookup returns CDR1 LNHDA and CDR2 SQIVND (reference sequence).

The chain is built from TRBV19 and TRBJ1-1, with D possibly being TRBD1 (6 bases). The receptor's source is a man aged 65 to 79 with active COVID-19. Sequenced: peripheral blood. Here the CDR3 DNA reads TGTGCCAGTACCAACAGGGTCGGCCGTACTGAAGCTTTCTTT. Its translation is CASTNRVGRTEAFF.